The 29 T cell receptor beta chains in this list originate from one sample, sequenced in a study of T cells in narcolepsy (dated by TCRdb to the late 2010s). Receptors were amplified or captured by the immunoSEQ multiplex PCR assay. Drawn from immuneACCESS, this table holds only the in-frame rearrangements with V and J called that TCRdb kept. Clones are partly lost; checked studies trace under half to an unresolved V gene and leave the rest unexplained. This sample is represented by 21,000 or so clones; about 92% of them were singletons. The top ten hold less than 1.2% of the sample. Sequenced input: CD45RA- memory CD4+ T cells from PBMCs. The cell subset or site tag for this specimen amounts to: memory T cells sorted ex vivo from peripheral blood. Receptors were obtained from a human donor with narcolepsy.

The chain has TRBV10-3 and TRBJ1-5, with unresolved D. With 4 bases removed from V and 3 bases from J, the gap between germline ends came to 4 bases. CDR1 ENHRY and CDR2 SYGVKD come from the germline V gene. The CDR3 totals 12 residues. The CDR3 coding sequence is TGTGCCATCAGTGCCAACAATCAGCCCCAGCATTTT. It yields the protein CAISANNQPQHF.

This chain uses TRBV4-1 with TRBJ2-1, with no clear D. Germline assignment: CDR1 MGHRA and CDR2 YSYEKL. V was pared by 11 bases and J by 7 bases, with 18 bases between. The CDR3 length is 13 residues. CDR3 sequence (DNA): TGCGCCGGCGGTCGTCTGGTGGGGAATGAGCAGTTCTTC. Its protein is CAGGRLVGNEQFF.

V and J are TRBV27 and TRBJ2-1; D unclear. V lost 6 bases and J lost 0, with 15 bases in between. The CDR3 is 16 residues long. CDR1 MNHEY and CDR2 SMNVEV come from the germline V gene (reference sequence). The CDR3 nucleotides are TGTGCCAGCAGCCCCTCCCCGCAGAGCTCCTACAATGAGCAGTTCTTC. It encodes CASSPSPQSSYNEQFF.

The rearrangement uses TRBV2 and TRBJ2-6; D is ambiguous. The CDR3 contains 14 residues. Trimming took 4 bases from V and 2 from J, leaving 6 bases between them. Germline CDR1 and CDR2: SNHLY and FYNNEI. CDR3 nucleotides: TGTGCCAGCAGTGGGGGAACTGGGGCCAACGTCCTGACTTTC. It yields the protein CASSGGTGANVLTF. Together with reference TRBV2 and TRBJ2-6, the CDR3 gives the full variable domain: EPEVTQTPSHQVTQMGQEVILRCVPISNHLYFYWYRQILGQKVEFLVSFYNNEISEKSEIFDDQFSVERPDGSNFTLKIRSTKLEDSAMYFCASSGGTGANVLTFGAGSRLTVL.

CDR3 sequence: CASSVTGAESDEQFF. The CDR3 DNA follows: TGTGCCAGCAGTGTGACAGGTGCTGAGTCCGATGAGCAGTTCTTC. The V and J genes are TRBV6-1 and TRBJ2-1, with a tentative D call TRBD1 (6 bases). The germline CDR1 and CDR2 sequences are MNHNS and SASEGT. CDR3 size: 15 residues. The V end was cut by 4 bases, the J end by 8 bases, with 18 bases between.

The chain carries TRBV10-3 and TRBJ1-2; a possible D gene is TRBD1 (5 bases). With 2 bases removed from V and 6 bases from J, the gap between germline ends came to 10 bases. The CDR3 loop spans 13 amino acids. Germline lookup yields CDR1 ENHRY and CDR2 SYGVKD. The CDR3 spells CAISETQGNGYTF. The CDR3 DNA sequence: TGTGCCATCAGTGAGACCCAGGGTAATGGCTACACCTTC.

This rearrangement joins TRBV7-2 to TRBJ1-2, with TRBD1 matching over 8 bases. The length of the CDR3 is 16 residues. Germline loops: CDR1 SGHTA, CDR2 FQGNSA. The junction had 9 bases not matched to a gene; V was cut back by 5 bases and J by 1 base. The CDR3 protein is CASSQRQGSYNYGYTF. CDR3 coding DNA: TGTGCCAGCAGCCAACGACAGGGGTCCTATAACTATGGCTACACCTTC.

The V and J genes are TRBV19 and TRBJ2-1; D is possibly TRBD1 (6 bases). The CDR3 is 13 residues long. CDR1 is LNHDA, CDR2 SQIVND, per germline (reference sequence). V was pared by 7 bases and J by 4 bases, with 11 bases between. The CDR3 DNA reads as TGTGCCAGTACCGGGACAATTTACAATGAGCAGTTCTTC. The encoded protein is CASTGTIYNEQFF.

The CDR3 DNA is TGTGCCAGCAGTGCGCCACTAGGGGGGACAGGGGGATACAATGAGCAGTTCTTC. It translates to CASSAPLGGTGGYNEQFF. The gene calls are TRBV6-1 and TRBJ2-1, with 11 bases identical to TRBD1. V trimming: 4 bases; J trimming: 4 bases; junction bases outside the gene matches: 12. The CDR3 spans 18 residues. Germline loops: CDR1 MNHNS, CDR2 SASEGT.

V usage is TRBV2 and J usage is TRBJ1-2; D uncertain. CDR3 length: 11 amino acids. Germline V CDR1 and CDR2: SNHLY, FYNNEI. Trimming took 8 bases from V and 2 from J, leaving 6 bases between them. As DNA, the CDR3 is TGTGCCAGCTCAGGAAACTATGGCTACACCTTC. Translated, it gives CASSGNYGYTF. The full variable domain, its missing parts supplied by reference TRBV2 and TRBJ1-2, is EPEVTQTPSHQVTQMGQEVILRCVPISNHLYFYWYRQILGQKVEFLVSFYNNEISEKSEIFDDQFSVERPDGSNFTLKIRSTKLEDSAMYFCASSGNYGYTFGSGTRLTVV.

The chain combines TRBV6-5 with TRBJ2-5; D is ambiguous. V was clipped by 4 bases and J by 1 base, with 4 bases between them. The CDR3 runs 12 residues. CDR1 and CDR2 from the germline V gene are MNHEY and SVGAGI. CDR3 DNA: TGTGCCAGCAGTTGGTCCCAAGAGACCCAGTACTTC. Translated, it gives CASSWSQETQYF.

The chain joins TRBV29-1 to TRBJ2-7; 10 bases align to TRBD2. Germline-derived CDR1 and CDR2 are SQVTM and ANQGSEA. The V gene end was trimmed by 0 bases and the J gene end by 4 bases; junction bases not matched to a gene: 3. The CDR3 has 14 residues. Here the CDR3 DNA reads TGCAGCGTTGAAGAAATAGCGGGAGGATACGAGCAGTACTTC. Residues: CSVEEIAGGYEQYF.

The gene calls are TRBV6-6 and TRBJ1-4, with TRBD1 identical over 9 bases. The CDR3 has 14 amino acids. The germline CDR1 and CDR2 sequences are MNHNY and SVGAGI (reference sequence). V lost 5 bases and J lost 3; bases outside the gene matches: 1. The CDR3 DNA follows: TGTGCCAGCAGTCGACAGGGGGCTAATGAAAAACTGTTTTTT. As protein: CASSRQGANEKLFF.

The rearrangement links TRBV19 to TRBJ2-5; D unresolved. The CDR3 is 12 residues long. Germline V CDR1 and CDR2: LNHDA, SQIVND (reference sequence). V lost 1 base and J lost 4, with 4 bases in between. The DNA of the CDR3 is TGTGCCAGTAGTATAGGGGGAGAGACCCAGTACTTC. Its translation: CASSIGGETQYF.

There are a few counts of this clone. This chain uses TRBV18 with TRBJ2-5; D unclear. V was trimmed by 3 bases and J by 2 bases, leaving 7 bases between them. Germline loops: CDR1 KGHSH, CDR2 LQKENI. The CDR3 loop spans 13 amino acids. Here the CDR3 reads CASSPDLQETQYF. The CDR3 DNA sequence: TGTGCCAGCTCACCGGACCTGCAAGAGACCCAGTACTTC. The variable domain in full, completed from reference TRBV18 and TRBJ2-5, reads NAGVMQNPRHLVRRRGQEARLRCSPMKGHSHVYWYRQLPEEGLKFMVYLQKENIIDESGMPKERFSAEFPKEGPSILRIQQVVRGDSAAYFCASSPDLQETQYFGPGTRLLVL.

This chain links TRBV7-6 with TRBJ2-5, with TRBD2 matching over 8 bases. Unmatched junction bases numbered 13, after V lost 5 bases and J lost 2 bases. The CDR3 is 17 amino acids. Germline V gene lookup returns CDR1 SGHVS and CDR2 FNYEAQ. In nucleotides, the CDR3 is TGTGCCAGCAGCCCAAACCGGGGGGGCGGCCTGCAAGAGACCCAGTACTTC. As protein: CASSPNRGGGLQETQYF.

The CDR3 spells CASSEGSIGYTF. DNA for the CDR3: TGTGCCAGCAGTGAAGGTTCTATTGGCTACACCTTC. The chain joins TRBV6-1 to TRBJ1-2, with D uncertain. CDR3 length: 12 residues. CDR1 MNHNS and CDR2 SASEGT come from the germline V gene. V dropped 1 base and J dropped 7 bases, with 7 bases sitting between them.

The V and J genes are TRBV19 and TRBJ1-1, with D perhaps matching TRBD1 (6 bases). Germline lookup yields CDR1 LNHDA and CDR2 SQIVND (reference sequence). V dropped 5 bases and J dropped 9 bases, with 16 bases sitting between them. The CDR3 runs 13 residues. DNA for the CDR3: TGTGCCAGTAGTCTATATGCCGGGACAAAAGCTTTCTTT. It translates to CASSLYAGTKAFF.

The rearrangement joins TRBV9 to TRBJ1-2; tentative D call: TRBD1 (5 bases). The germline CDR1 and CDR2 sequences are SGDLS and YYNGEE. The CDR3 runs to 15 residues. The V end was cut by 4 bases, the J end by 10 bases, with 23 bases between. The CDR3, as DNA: TGTGCCAGCAGCCCCCGGGACGCCCGGCTGGTGGACTACACCTTC. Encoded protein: CASSPRDARLVDYTF.

CDR3 loop: CANGQGGNTIYF. CDR3 DNA: TGTGCGAACGGACAGGGAGGAAACACCATATATTTT. The genes are TRBV30 and TRBJ1-3; 8 bases map to TRBD1. This CDR3 contains 12 residues. Looked up from germline, CDR1 is GTSNPN and CDR2 is SVGIG (reference sequence).

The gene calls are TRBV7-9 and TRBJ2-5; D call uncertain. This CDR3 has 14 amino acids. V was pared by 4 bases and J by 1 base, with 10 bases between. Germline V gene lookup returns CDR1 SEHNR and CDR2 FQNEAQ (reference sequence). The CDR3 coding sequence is TGTGCCAGCAGCTACCGACTGACCCAAGAGACCCAGTACTTC. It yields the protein CASSYRLTQETQYF.

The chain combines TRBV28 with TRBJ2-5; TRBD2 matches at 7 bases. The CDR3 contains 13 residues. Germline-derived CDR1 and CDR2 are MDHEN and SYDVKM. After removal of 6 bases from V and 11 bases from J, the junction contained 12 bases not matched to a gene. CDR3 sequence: CASSGGRGEKQYF. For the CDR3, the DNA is TGTGCCAGCAGCGGAGGCCGGGGGGAAAAGCAGTACTTC.

CDR3 sequence reads: CASSSGFYEQYF. The DNA of the CDR3 is TGTGCCAGCAGTAGCGGCTTCTACGAGCAGTACTTC. The V call is TRBV5-4, the J call TRBJ2-7; D may be TRBD2 (6 bases). Germline V gene data show CDR1 as SGHNT and CDR2 as YYREEE (reference sequence). Trimming stripped 5 bases from V and 3 bases from J, with 9 bases between. The CDR3 has 12 residues. Supplemented by reference TRBV5-4 and TRBJ2-7, the full variable domain reads ETGVTQSPTHLIKTRGQQVTLRCSSQSGHNTVSWYQQALGQGPQFIFQYYREEENGRGNFPPRFSGLQFPNYSSELNVNALELDDSALYLCASSSGFYEQYFGPGTRLTVT.

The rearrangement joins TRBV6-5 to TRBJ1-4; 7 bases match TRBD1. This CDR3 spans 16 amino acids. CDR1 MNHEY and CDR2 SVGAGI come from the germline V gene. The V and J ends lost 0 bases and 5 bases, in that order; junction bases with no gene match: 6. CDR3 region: CASSYSPPGGNEKLFF. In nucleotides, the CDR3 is TGTGCCAGCAGTTACTCCCCCCCAGGGGGGAATGAAAAACTGTTTTTT.

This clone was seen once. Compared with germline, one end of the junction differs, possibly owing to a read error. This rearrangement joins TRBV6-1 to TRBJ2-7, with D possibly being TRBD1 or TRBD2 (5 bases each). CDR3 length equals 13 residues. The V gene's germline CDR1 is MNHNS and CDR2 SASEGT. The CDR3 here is CASSAGLPPKEHF. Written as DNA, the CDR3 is TGTGCCAGCAGTGCGGGGCTACCCCCAAAGGAGCACTTC.

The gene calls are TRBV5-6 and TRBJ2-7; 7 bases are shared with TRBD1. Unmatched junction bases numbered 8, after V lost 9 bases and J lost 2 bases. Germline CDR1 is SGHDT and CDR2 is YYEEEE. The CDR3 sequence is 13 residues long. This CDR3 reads CATAGGQAYEQYF. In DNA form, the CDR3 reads TGTGCCACCGCAGGGGGTCAGGCCTACGAGCAGTACTTC.

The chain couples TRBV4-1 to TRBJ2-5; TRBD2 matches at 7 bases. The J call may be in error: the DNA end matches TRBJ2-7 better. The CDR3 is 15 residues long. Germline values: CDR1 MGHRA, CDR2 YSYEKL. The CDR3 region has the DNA TGCGCCAGCAGCCCGCCGGGCGGGAGTACCTACGAGCAGTACTTC. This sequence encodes CASSPPGGSTYEQYF.

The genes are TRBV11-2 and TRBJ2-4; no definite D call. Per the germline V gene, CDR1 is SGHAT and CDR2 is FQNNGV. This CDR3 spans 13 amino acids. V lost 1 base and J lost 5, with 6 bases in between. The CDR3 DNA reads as TGTGCCAGCAGCTTAGCTAGAGAAAACATTCAGTACTTC. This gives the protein CASSLARENIQYF.

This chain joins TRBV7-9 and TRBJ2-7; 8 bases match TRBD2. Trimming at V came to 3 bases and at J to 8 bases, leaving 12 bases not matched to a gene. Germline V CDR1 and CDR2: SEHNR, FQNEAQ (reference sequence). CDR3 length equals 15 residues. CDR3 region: CASSFPRGLVSQQYF. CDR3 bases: TGTGCCAGCAGCTTTCCACGGGGACTAGTCAGTCAGCAGTACTTC.